This is a list of T cell receptor beta chains from one sample in a study of T-cell reconstitution after alpha-beta-depleted transplantation in children. TCRdb independently ran MiXCR on the PCR reads; one entry per CDR3 protein. The sample lists 190,000 or so distinct CDR3 sequences; about 6.8% were seen once. This material consisted of PBMCs from the stem cell graft donor, taken from the stem cell graft. Every receptor here comes from a human donor who donated a stem cell graft to a child with Wiskott-Aldrich syndrome. Both conserved end residues are part of each CDR3. The order of the fields is clone size, J gene, D gene, V gene, CDR3 DNA, CDR3 protein. A D gene is named only where the DNA matches it firmly. Expanded clones are given a class, and other clones once, few, many or no size at all.

>many|TRBJ1-2|.|TRBV7-2
TGTGCCAGCAGCTCAGATGCTTACGGCTACACCTTC
CASSSDAYGYTF
>many|TRBJ2-1|.|TRBV7-2
TGTGCCAGCAGCTTAACCATGTGGAGTGAGCAGTTCTTC
CASSLTMWSEQFF
>.|TRBJ1-5|.|TRBV24-1
TGTGCCACCAGTGACTTCCTCAGGCAACGGAGCAATCAGCCCCAGCATTTT
CATSDFLRQRSNQPQHF
>.|TRBJ2-1|TRBD1|TRBV6-1
TGTGCCAGCAACGGACAGGACAATGAGCAGTTCTTC
CASNGQDNEQFF
>many|TRBJ1-6|.|TRBV6-5
TGTGCCAGCAGTTCCTGGGACTCACCCCTCCACTTT
CASSSWDSPLHF
>few|TRBJ2-5|TRBD2|TRBV6-2/TRBV6-3
TGTGCCAGCAGTTACCGGGGAGGGCCGAAGACCCAGTACTTC
CASSYRGGPKTQYF
>many|TRBJ1-2|TRBD1|TRBV7-2
TGTGCCAGCAGCGTCAGGACAGGCACTGTTGGCTACACCTTC
CASSVRTGTVGYTF
>many|TRBJ1-1|.|TRBV20-1
TGCAGTGCTACCCGTGGGGGCACTGAAGCTTTCTTT
CSATRGGTEAFF
>few|TRBJ1-2|.|TRBV5-1
TGCGCCAGCAGCCCGGGAGGCCAGGCCCCTAACCACTATGGCTACACCTTC
CASSPGGQAPNHYGYTF
>many|TRBJ2-1|.|TRBV7-9
TGTGCCAGCAGCCCTAGGCCTCAGGAGCAGTTCTTC
CASSPRPQEQFF
>.|TRBJ2-7|.|TRBV5-1
TGCGCCAGCGCCGAGGGGGGCGAGCAGTACTTC
CASAEGGEQYF
>.|TRBJ1-3|TRBD1|TRBV20-1
TGCAGTGCTGATACAGGGGGCTCTGGAAACACCATATATTTT
CSADTGGSGNTIYF
>.|TRBJ2-1|TRBD2|TRBV7-9
TGTGCCAGCAGGGGACTAGCCGGCAATGAGCAGTTCTTC
CASRGLAGNEQFF
>many|TRBJ2-3|TRBD1|TRBV30
TGTGCCCATCGCCGGGACAGGGGTCCAGATACGCAGTATTTT
CAHRRDRGPDTQYF
>few|TRBJ2-7|TRBD1|TRBV3-1
TGTGCCAGCAGCCACCCATTCGGGGACAGGGGCTCCTACGAGCAGTACTTC
CASSHPFGDRGSYEQYF
>many|TRBJ2-3|.|TRBV20-1
TGCAGTGCTAGAGATCAAATAGATACGCAGTATTTT
CSARDQIDTQYF
>many|TRBJ2-5|.|TRBV18
TGTGCCAGCTCACCACTGGGACAAGTCCAAGAGACCCAGTACTTC
CASSPLGQVQETQYF
>many|TRBJ1-4|TRBD1|TRBV20-1
TGCAGTATTCCGGGCGGGGACAGTAATGAAAAACTGTTTTTT
CSIPGGDSNEKLFF
>many|TRBJ1-5|.|TRBV20-1
TGCAGTGCTGAAAAACTCAGGGCCGCAAGCGGGAATCAGCCCCAGCATTTT
CSAEKLRAASGNQPQHF
>many|TRBJ1-1|TRBD1|TRBV4-3
TGCGCCAGCAGCCAAGGGGGACAGGGTAACACTGAAGCTTTCTTT
CASSQGGQGNTEAFF
>many|TRBJ2-5|.|TRBV29-1
TGCAGCGTTGAATACAGGAGAAAAGAGACCCAGTACTTC
CSVEYRRKETQYF
>.|TRBJ2-1|.|TRBV5-6
TGTGCCAGCAGCCCCCTCGGGGACTCCGGCAATGAGCAGTTCTTC
CASSPLGDSGNEQFF
>many|TRBJ1-3|.|TRBV4-1
TGCGCCAGCTCCGGGGGGGCTGGAAACACCATATATTTT
CASSGGAGNTIYF
>many|TRBJ2-7|.|TRBV18
TGTGCCAGCTCACTGGACGCCGGGATCTACGAGCAGTACTTC
CASSLDAGIYEQYF
>.|TRBJ2-1|TRBD2|TRBV7-2
TGTGCCAGCAGCTTATCCGGGACTAGCGGGGGGCTAAATGAGCAGTTCTTC
CASSLSGTSGGLNEQFF
>many|TRBJ1-4|.|TRBV14
TGTGCCAGCAGCCAAGAAATAGCCGAAAAACTGTTTTTT
CASSQEIAEKLFF
>many|TRBJ1-2|.|TRBV25-1
TGTGCCAGCAGTGTAGGCAACTATGGCTACACCTTC
CASSVGNYGYTF
>many|TRBJ1-2|.|TRBV5-1
TGCGCCAGCAGCTTGGAGGGGGAGATTCTGGGCGGCTACACCTTC
CASSLEGEILGGYTF
>.|TRBJ2-3|.|TRBV14
TGTGCCAGCAGCCCCCGGCAGGGGACCTACACAGATACGCAGTATTTT
CASSPRQGTYTDTQYF
>few|TRBJ2-7|TRBD1|TRBV20-1
TGCAGTGCTCCCGGGACAGGGGGCCACGAGCAGTACTTC
CSAPGTGGHEQYF
>many|TRBJ1-3|.|TRBV3-1
TGTGCCAGCAGCCCTCCATGGTCGGCTGGAAACACCATATATTTT
CASSPPWSAGNTIYF
>many|TRBJ2-6|TRBD1|TRBV12-3/TRBV12-4
TGTGCCAGCAGGATACAGGGGGCAGCTGGGGCCAACGTCCTGACTTTC
CASRIQGAAGANVLTF
>few|TRBJ2-3|TRBD1|TRBV5-1
TGCGCCAGCAGCTTGGATCCACCGGGACAGGGTACAGATACGCAGTATTTT
CASSLDPPGQGTDTQYF
>many|TRBJ1-2|.|TRBV11-2
TGTGCCAGCAGTACACAGGGACCCTCCTATGGCTACACCTTC
CASSTQGPSYGYTF
>many|TRBJ2-7|TRBD1|TRBV5-1
TGCGCCAGCCACTCGACAGGGTCAACCTACGAGCAGTACTTC
CASHSTGSTYEQYF
>many|TRBJ2-5|.|TRBV20-1
TGCAGTGTAGAGGGAAGGGCGGGAGAGACCCAGTACTTC
CSVEGRAGETQYF
>many|TRBJ2-6|.|TRBV12-3/TRBV12-4
TGTGCCAGCAGTTTCGCTGGGGCCAACGTCCTGACTTTC
CASSFAGANVLTF
>many|TRBJ2-7|.|TRBV18
TGTGCCAGCTCACCACTTCCAAGACAAAACTACGAGCAGTACTTC
CASSPLPRQNYEQYF
>many|TRBJ1-2|.|TRBV20-1
TGCAGTGCTAGAGGGCCAACCCCCCACTATGGCTACACCTTC
CSARGPTPHYGYTF
>many|TRBJ1-5|.|TRBV12-3/TRBV12-4
TGTGCCAGCAGTTCCTTCCCTGCACGTATCAATAGCAATCAGCCCCAGCATTTT
CASSSFPARINSNQPQHF
>many|TRBJ2-2|.|TRBV12-3/TRBV12-4
TGTGCCAGCAGTGGAGGGGGTTCGAACACCGGGGAGCTGTTTTTT
CASSGGGSNTGELFF
>many|TRBJ2-2|.|TRBV12-3/TRBV12-4
TGTGCCAGCAGTTCCTCATACACCGGGGAGCTGTTTTTT
CASSSSYTGELFF
>.|TRBJ2-7|TRBD1|TRBV5-1
TGCGCCAGCAGCTGGCACCCGGGACAGGGGGCGAATTTTGGATCCTACGAGCAGTACTTC
CASSWHPGQGANFGSYEQYF
>many|TRBJ2-7|.|TRBV29-1
TGCAGCGTTGTACGGGGGTACGAGCAGTACTTC
CSVVRGYEQYF
>many|TRBJ1-1|.|TRBV12-3/TRBV12-4
TGTGCCAGCAGCCAAGACGGAGCGTCGAACACTGAAGCTTTCTTT
CASSQDGASNTEAFF
>many|TRBJ2-7|TRBD2|TRBV12-3/TRBV12-4
TGTGCCAGCAGTCCGTTCCGGGGAGGGGCTAATTACGAGCAGTACTTC
CASSPFRGGANYEQYF
>many|TRBJ1-2|.|TRBV2
TGTGCCAGCAGCCCGTCGGGGGGGAGGACTAATGGCTACACCTTC
CASSPSGGRTNGYTF
>many|TRBJ2-1|.|TRBV29-1
TGCAGCGTTGAAGATCAGAAACAGATAAAGTACAATGAGCAGTTCTTC
CSVEDQKQIKYNEQFF
>few|TRBJ2-7|.|TRBV11-2
TGTGCCAGCAGCTTTGACAGGCCATACGCCCTTGCATCCTACGAGCAGTACTTC
CASSFDRPYALASYEQYF
>many|TRBJ1-5|.|TRBV12-3/TRBV12-4
TGTGCCAGCAGTCTAGTCGCCTCCAATCAGCCCCAGCATTTT
CASSLVASNQPQHF
>many|TRBJ1-2|.|TRBV16
TGTGCCAGCAGCCAATCTGTAGGCAACTATGGCTACACCTTC
CASSQSVGNYGYTF
>few|TRBJ2-7|TRBD1|TRBV29-1
TGCAGCGTTGAGGGACCCGGGACAGCCTCCTACGAGCAGTACTTC
CSVEGPGTASYEQYF
>many|TRBJ2-4|.|TRBV7-8
TGTGCCAGCAGCCACTTTACAGGACCGATTGGCAAAAACATTCAGTACTTC
CASSHFTGPIGKNIQYF
>many|TRBJ2-3|TRBD2|TRBV20-1
TGCAGTGCAATGACTAGCGCCCAACGTTGGGGGTTGGGAGATACGCAGTATTTT
CSAMTSAQRWGLGDTQYF
>many|TRBJ2-3|TRBD2|TRBV20-1
TGCAGTGCAAAGCGGGGGGGAGACACAGATACGCAGTATTTT
CSAKRGGDTDTQYF
>few|TRBJ1-1|.|TRBV18
TGTGCCAGCTCACCAGATTCCCTCGAAGCTTTCTTT
CASSPDSLEAFF
>few|TRBJ2-4|TRBD2|TRBV12-3/TRBV12-4
TGTGCCTTCTGTACCGGACTAGCGGGAGGGAAACTAGCCAAAAACATTCAGTACTTC
CAFCTGLAGGKLAKNIQYF
>.|TRBJ2-1|.|TRBV7-9
TGTGCCAGCAGCTCCCCTTTCCAGGGGAGCTCCTACAATGAGCAGTTCTTC
CASSSPFQGSSYNEQFF